This note documents a single T cell receptor (beta chain) sequence. Source study methods: Counts of nucleated cells, estimated from reference gene primer amplification, were obtained. Some clones are missing from TCRdb's copy, which holds only in-frame ones; the method was immunoSEQ multiplex PCR. D and trimming were read from the DNA, whereas the V and J calls and clone size are those reported in that table. Of about 220,000 clones listed, about four fifths are singletons. The sample comes from a study of blood T cell repertoires in COVID-19. Study details: COVID-19 samples from acute and convalescent phases originated in the United States, Italy and Spain. From T cells, B-cell-depleted T cells, or PBMCs came the material, which was cDNA or gDNA.

The CDR3 extends over 14 amino acids. Per germline, CDR1 SGHDT and CDR2 YYEEEE. Trimming stripped 4 bases from V and 3 bases from J, with 13 bases between. The origin of this receptor is a woman between 65 and 79 years old with acute or convalescent COVID-19. Sequencing was done on a sample of peripheral blood. The V call is TRBV5-6, the J call TRBJ1-1; the D is unclear. The DNA of the CDR3 is TGTGCCAGCAGCGGGCGGGTTATGGACACTGAAGCTTTCTTT. This translates into CASSGRVMDTEAFF.